This T cell receptor beta chain was documented in a study of response to subunit inactivated influenza vaccine. General study findings and limits: The authors suggested that few new T cells are recruited per seasonal influenza vaccination.

Concerning this clonotype: Its target is not known.

TCRdb re-analysed the RT-PCR reads in MiXCR, keeping a single row per CDR3 protein. The data show about 650,000 distinct CDR3 sequences, with 12% to 15% seen just once and around 7.6% held by the top ten. Germline lookup yields CDR1 SGHTA and CDR2 FQGTGA. Between the trimmed V and J ends, which lost 1 base and 5 bases, there was a span of 15 bases. The length of the CDR3 is 16 residues. The source is a man aged 50-60 years who received an inactivated influenza vaccine. The chain carries TRBV7-3 and TRBJ2-1; D is perhaps TRBD2 (6 bases). The sequences come from PBMCs from blood, collected around 14 days before vaccination. The CDR3 loop is CASSLKFRGSHNEQFF. The CDR3, as DNA: TGTGCCAGCAGCTTAAAATTTCGGGGGTCCCACAATGAGCAGTTCTTC.